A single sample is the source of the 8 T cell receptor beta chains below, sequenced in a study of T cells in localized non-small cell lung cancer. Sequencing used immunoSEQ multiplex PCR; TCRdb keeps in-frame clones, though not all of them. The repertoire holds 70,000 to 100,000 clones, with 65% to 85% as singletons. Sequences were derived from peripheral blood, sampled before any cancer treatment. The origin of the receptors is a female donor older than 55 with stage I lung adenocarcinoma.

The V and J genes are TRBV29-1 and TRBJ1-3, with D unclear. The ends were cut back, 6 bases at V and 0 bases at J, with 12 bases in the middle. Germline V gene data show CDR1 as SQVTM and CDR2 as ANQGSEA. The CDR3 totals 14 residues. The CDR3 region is CSVLQSSSGNTIYF. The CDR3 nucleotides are TGCAGCGTCCTACAGAGTTCCTCTGGAAACACCATATATTTT.

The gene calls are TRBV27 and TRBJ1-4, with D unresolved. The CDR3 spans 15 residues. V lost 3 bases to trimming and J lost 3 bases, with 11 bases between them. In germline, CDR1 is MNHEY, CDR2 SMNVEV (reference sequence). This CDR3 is CASSFFGLSNEKLFF. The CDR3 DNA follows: TGTGCCAGCAGTTTCTTCGGATTATCTAATGAAAAACTGTTTTTT.

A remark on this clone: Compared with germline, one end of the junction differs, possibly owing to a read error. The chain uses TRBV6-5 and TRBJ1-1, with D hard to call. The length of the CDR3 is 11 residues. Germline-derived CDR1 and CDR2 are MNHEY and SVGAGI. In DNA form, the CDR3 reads TGTGCCAGCAGTGAGCTCCAAGGAGACCTTTTT. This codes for CASSELQGDLF.

The CDR3 DNA reads TGTGCCTGGAAACAGGGGACTTACGAGCAGTACTTC. Encoded protein: CAWKQGTYEQYF. The J gene is TRBJ2-7, the V gene TRBV30, with D possibly TRBD1 on 7 matching bases. With 4 bases removed from V and 4 bases from J, the gap between germline ends came to 11 bases. The CDR3 sequence is 12 residues long. The V gene's germline CDR1 is GTSNPN and CDR2 SVGIG (reference sequence).

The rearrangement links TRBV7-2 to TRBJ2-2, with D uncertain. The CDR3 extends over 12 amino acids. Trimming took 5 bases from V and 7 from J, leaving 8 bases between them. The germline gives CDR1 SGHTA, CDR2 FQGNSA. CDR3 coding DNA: TGTGCCAGCAGCCTATATGTCGGGGAGCTGTTTTTT. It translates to CASSLYVGELFF.

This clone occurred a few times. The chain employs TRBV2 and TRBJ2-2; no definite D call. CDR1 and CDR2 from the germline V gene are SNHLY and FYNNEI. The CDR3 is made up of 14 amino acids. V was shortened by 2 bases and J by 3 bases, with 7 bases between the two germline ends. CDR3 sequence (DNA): TGTGCCAGCAGTGAACTGGGATACACCGGGGAGCTGTTTTTT. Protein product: CASSELGYTGELFF.

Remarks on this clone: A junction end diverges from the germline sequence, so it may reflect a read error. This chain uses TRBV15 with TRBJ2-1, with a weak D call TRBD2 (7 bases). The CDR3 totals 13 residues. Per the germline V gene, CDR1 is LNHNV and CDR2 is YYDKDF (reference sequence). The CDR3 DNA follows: TGTGCCACCCGCAGCGGGACATACAATGAGCAGTTCTTC. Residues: CATRSGTYNEQFF.

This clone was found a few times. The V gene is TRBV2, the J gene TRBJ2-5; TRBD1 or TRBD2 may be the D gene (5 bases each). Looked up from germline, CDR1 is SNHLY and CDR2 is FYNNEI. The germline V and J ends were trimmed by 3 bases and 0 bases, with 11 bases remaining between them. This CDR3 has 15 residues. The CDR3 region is CASSDGGTNQETQYF. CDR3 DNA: TGTGCCAGCAGTGATGGTGGGACCAACCAAGAGACCCAGTACTTC. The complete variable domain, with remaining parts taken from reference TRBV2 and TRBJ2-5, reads EPEVTQTPSHQVTQMGQEVILRCVPISNHLYFYWYRQILGQKVEFLVSFYNNEISEKSEIFDDQFSVERPDGSNFTLKIRSTKLEDSAMYFCASSDGGTNQETQYFGPGTRLLVL.